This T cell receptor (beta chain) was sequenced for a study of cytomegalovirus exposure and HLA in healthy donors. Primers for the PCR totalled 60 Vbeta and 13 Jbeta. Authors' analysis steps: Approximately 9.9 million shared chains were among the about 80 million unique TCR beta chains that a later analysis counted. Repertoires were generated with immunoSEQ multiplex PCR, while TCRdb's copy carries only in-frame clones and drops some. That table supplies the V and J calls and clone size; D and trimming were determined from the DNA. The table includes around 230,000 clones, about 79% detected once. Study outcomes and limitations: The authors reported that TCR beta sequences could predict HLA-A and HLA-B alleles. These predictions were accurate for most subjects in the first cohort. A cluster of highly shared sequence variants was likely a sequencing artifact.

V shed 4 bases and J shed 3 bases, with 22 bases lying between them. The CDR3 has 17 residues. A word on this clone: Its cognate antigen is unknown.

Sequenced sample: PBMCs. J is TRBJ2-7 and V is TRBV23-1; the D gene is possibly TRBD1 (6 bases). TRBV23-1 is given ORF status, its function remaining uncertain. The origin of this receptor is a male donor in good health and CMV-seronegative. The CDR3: CASSRLESGQRIYEQYF. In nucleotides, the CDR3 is TGCGCCAGCAGTCGCCTGGAATCCGGACAGCGGATCTACGAGCAGTACTTC.